The 2 T cell receptor beta chains given below trace back to one sample, sequenced in a study of post-analysis software for immune sequencing data. General study findings and limits: With TRBV5-6, TRBV5-1 and TRBV20-1 included, about five TRBV segments were more frequent in patients than in controls.

Built from TCR beta cDNA, the libraries had unique molecular identifiers in them. TCRdb re-derived calls from the PCR reads in MiXCR, one entry per CDR3 protein. The top ten hold about 3.4% of the sample, which has roughly 200,000 distinct CDR3 sequences, 25% to 35% seen once. No antigen has been identified for these receptors. The specimen sequenced was blood. All receptors derive from a girl aged 2-17 years with multiple sclerosis.

The chain recombines TRBV6-1 with TRBJ2-7; 12 bases agree with TRBD2. The V gene's germline CDR1 is MNHNS and CDR2 SASEGT. This CDR3 spans 15 amino acids. The junction had 3 bases not matched to a gene; V was cut back by 4 bases and J by 2 bases. The CDR3 coding sequence is TGTGCCAGCAGTGGACTAGCGGGAGTCCCCTACGAGCAGTACTTC. Its translation is CASSGLAGVPYEQYF.

This clonotype was counted between two and nine times. The chain is built from TRBV19 and TRBJ1-1; D unresolved. CDR3 length: 15 amino acids. Germline CDR1 is LNHDA and CDR2 is SQIVND (reference sequence). V lost 3 bases and J lost 4, with 15 bases in between. This CDR3 reads CASSIPTSETTEAFF. CDR3 bases: TGTGCCAGTAGTATTCCGACAAGCGAAACCACTGAAGCTTTCTTT.